This T cell receptor (beta chain) derives from a study of cytomegalovirus exposure and HLA in healthy donors. Across the whole study: In an earlier analysis, 90 million to 130 million unique TCR beta sequences were found from 150 million to 200 million T cells. Points from the study as a whole: An observed cluster of highly shared sequence variants was recorded as a likely sequencing artifact. In an earlier analysis, most TCR beta V segments were productive about 87% or about 30% of the time.

As for this clone: No antigen is known for it.

The PCR employed 60 Vbeta primers together with 13 Jbeta primers. Sequencing used immunoSEQ multiplex PCR; TCRdb keeps in-frame clones, though not all of them. Altogether approximately 100,000 clones are present, more than 70% being singletons, with the ten largest covering 2%. V was pared by 10 bases and J by 4 bases, with 8 bases between. The CDR3 sequence is 11 residues long. CDR1 is MNHNS and CDR2 is SASEGT in the germline V gene. The chain recombines TRBV6-1 with TRBJ2-1; D is ambiguous. The sample comprised PBMCs. This sequence originates from a young man in good health and CMV-seronegative. The CDR3 DNA follows: TGTGCCACTTATATGTACAATGAGCAGTTCTTC. This translates into CATYMYNEQFF.